These 12 T cell receptor beta chains were all obtained from the same sample, sequenced in a study of Ad26.COV2.S vaccination and SARS-CoV-2 variants. The data were produced by immunoSEQ multiplex PCR, yet TCRdb's version contains in-frame clones alone and is incomplete. There are approximately 300,000 clones in the sample; 86% occur only once, and more than 1.5% lies in the top ten. Treatment given: about 20 received Ad26.COV2.S at low or high dose, single or two shots; roughly five received placebo; per-sample allocation not given. Specimen acquisition occurred on day 63 following the initial vaccine or placebo injection. Here the sequenced sample was peripheral blood, taken in a trial of Ad26.COV2.S vaccine versus placebo. The receptor set was obtained from a person aged 18-60 years who received the Ad26.COV2.S COVID-19 vaccine or a placebo.

The J gene is TRBJ2-1, the V gene TRBV7-2; 8 positions agree with TRBD2. After removal of 3 bases from V and 7 bases from J, the junction contained 5 bases not matched to a gene. The CDR3 consists of 14 residues. Per germline, CDR1 SGHTA and CDR2 FQGNSA. CDR3 residues: CASSFAGLANEQFF. For the CDR3, the DNA is TGTGCCAGCAGCTTTGCCGGACTAGCTAATGAGCAGTTCTTC.

V and J are TRBV6-5 and TRBJ2-1, with D perhaps TRBD1 (6 bases). Germline loops: CDR1 MNHEY, CDR2 SVGAGI. This CDR3 comprises 12 residues. V lost 6 bases and J lost 7, with 10 bases in between. The CDR3 region is CASSRTENEQFF. The CDR3 DNA follows: TGTGCCAGCAGCAGGACAGAGAATGAGCAGTTCTTC.

This sequence joins TRBV30 and TRBJ1-6, with a weak D call TRBD1 (5 bases). The CDR3 is 14 amino acids. Germline assignment: CDR1 GTSNPN and CDR2 SVGIG (reference sequence). V gave up 0 bases and J gave up 14 bases, with 17 bases separating them. The CDR3 sequence is CAWSVRDAGGALHF. In nucleotides, the CDR3 is TGTGCCTGGAGTGTACGGGACGCCGGTGGGGCCCTCCACTTT.

The gene calls are TRBV5-1 and TRBJ1-5, with TRBD1 as a possible D gene (5 bases). V was cut by 4 bases and J by 6 bases, with 20 bases left in between. Germline assignment: CDR1 SGHRS and CDR2 YFSETQ. The CDR3 extends over 16 amino acids. The CDR3 spells CASSPGGNRASQPQHF. As DNA, the CDR3 is TGCGCCAGCAGCCCCGGGGGGAACCGGGCGTCTCAGCCCCAGCATTTT.

The chain employs TRBV7-2 and TRBJ1-1, with D perhaps TRBD1 (5 bases). Trimming cost V 3 bases and J 7 bases, with 12 bases left between them. The CDR3 runs 13 residues. Germline CDR1 reads SGHTA; CDR2 reads FQGNSA. The CDR3 nucleotides are TGTGCCAGCAGCTTCCGGGACGGACGTGAAGCTTTCTTT. This codes for CASSFRDGREAFF.

The chain is built from TRBV29-1 and TRBJ1-3, with 9 bases that match TRBD1. The CDR3 is 15 amino acids. V was pared by 6 bases and J by 4 bases, with 10 bases of the junction left unmatched. The germline V gene encodes CDR1 SQVTM and CDR2 ANQGSEA. The CDR3 DNA reads as TGCAGCGTCACCCTCTCGACAGGGGGAGGAAACACCATATATTTT. Amino acid sequence: CSVTLSTGGGNTIYF.

The V call is TRBV6-2 or TRBV6-3, the J call TRBJ1-5; D remains unclear. Trimming left V 5 bases short and J 3 bases short, with 8 bases between. CDR1 and CDR2 (germline): MNHEY, SVGEGT. The CDR3 spans 13 residues. The CDR3 sequence is CASSQVINQPQHF. CDR3 bases: TGTGCCAGCAGTCAGGTAATCAATCAGCCCCAGCATTTT.

The chain links TRBV29-1 to TRBJ2-5; 16 bases align to TRBD2. The length of the CDR3 is 16 residues. Germline CDR1 reads SQVTM; CDR2 reads ANQGSEA. Trimming removed 6 bases from V and 4 bases from J; junction bases left unmatched: 8. In nucleotides, the CDR3 is TGCAGCGTGACCGGGACTAGCGGGGGGGCTGGAGAGACCCAGTACTTC. Its protein is CSVTGTSGGAGETQYF.

This clone has a single count. This sequence joins TRBV29-1 and TRBJ2-1, with TRBD2 matching over 7 bases. Unmatched junction bases numbered 12, after V lost 6 bases and J lost 7 bases. Germline V gene data show CDR1 as SQVTM and CDR2 as ANQGSEA. This CDR3 spans 14 amino acids. The CDR3 protein is CSVRSSGNRNEQFF. The CDR3 DNA is TGCAGCGTCCGTTCTAGCGGTAATCGGAATGAGCAGTTCTTC.

The V gene is TRBV12-3 or TRBV12-4, the J gene TRBJ2-1; D remains unclear. Trimming took 6 bases from V and 7 from J, leaving 13 bases between them. The CDR3 spans 13 residues. The CDR3 spells CASSPYRRNEQFF. The CDR3 DNA is TGTGCCAGCAGCCCTTACCGTAGGAATGAGCAGTTCTTC.

The chain links TRBV20-1 to TRBJ1-2; TRBD1 aligns across 7 bases. From germline, CDR1 is DFQATT and CDR2 SNEGSKA (reference sequence). CDR3 size: 14 residues. The ends lost 3 bases at V and 7 bases at J; junction bases unmatched: 11. CDR3 protein: CSASDTGVIRGYTF. CDR3 nucleotide sequence: TGCAGTGCTAGTGATACAGGGGTAATTCGTGGCTACACCTTC.

J is TRBJ1-5 and V is TRBV7-2; D gene uncertain. V was pared by 2 bases and J by 0 bases, with 14 bases between. The germline V gene encodes CDR1 SGHTA and CDR2 FQGNSA. The CDR3 is 17 amino acids. CDR3 protein: CASSLKLAAHSNQPQHF. CDR3 nucleotide sequence: TGTGCCAGCAGCTTAAAGTTGGCAGCTCATAGCAATCAGCCCCAGCATTTT.